This TCR beta chain emerged from a study of shared clonotypes between healthy human individuals. This clone was recorded once. Repertoires were generated with immunoSEQ multiplex PCR, while TCRdb's copy carries only in-frame clones and drops some. The table lists about 490,000 clones, 79% of them singletons. The CDR3 sequence is 15 residues long. The V end was cut by 3 bases, the J end by 9 bases, with 21 bases between. Germline V CDR1 and CDR2: MGHRA, YSYEKL. The sample taken for sequencing was PBMCs. The TCR sequence derives from a woman in her forties in good health. Some clones in this sample may be carry-over from other donors' samples. The rearrangement uses TRBV4-1 and TRBJ2-7, with TRBD2 as a possible D gene (6 bases). CDR3: CASSQGPSDPAGQYF. CDR3 bases: TGCGCCAGCAGCCAGGGCCCTAGCGATCCAGCGGGGCAGTACTTC.